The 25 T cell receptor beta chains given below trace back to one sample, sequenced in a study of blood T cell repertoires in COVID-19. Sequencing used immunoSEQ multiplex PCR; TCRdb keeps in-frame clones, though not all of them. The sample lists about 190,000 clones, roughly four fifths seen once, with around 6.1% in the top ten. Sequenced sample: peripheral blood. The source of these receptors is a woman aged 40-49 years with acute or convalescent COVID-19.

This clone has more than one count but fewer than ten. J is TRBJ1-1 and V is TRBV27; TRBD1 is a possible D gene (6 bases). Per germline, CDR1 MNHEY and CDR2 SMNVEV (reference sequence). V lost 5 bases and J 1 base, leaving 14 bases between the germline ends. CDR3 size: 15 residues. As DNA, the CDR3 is TGTGCCAGCAGTATCGTAGGGGGTGGGAACACTGAAGCTTTCTTT. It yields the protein CASSIVGGGNTEAFF.

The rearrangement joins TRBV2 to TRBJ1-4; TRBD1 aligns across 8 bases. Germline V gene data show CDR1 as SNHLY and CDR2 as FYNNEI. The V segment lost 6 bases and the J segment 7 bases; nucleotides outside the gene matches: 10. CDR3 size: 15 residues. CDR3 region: CASSPTGGLREKLFF. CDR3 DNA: TGTGCCAGCAGCCCCACAGGGGGTCTACGTGAAAAACTGTTTTTT.

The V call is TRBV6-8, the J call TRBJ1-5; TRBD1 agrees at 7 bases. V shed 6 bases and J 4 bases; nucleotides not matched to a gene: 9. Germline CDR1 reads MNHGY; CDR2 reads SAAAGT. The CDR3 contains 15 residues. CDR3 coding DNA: TGTGCCAGCAGCCGGGACGGGACAGCAAATCAGCCCCAGCATTTT. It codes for CASSRDGTANQPQHF.

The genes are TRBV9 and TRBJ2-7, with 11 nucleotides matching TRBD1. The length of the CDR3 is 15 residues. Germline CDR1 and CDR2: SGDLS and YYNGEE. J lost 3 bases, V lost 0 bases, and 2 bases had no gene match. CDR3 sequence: CASSVGTGGFYEQYF. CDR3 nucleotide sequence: TGTGCCAGCAGCGTAGGGACAGGGGGCTTCTACGAGCAGTACTTC.

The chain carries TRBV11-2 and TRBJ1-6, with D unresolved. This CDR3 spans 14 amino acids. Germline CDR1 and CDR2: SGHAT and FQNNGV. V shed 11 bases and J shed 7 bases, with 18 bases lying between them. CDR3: CASSQIVRNSPLHF. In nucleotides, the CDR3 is TGTGCCTCATCACAGATAGTACGGAATTCACCCCTCCACTTT. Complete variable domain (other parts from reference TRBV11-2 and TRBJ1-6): EAGVAQSPRYKIIEKRQSVAFWCNPISGHATLYWYQQILGQGPKLLIQFQNNGVVDDSQLPKDRFSAERLKGVDSTLKIQPAKLEDSAVYLCASSQIVRNSPLHFGNGTRLTVT.

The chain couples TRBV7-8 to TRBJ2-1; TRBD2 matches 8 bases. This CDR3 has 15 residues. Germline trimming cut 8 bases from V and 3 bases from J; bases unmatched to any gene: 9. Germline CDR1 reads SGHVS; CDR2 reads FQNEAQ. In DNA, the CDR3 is TGTGCCAGCTTATGGGGCGGGGGGCACTACAATGAGCAGTTCTTC. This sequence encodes CASLWGGGHYNEQFF.

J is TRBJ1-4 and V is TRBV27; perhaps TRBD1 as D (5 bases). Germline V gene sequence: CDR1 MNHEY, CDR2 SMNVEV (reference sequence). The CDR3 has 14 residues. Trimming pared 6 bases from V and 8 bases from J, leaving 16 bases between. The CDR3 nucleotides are TGTGCCAGCAGGACGGGAGGGACGACGGAAAAACTGTTTTTT. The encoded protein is CASRTGGTTEKLFF.

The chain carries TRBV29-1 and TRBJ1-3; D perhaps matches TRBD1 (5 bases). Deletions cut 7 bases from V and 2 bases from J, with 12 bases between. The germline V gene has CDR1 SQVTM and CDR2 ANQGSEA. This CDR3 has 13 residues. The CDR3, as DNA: TGCAGCGCTGACTCAGGGACTGGAAACACCATATATTTT. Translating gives CSADSGTGNTIYF.

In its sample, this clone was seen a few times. The chain's CDR3 is CASQPSGVRSQPQHF. The CDR3 DNA is TGTGCCTCCCAGCCCTCGGGGGTTAGGTCACAGCCCCAGCATTTT. The genes are TRBV24-1 and TRBJ1-5, with a possible D match to TRBD1 (5 bases). The V end lost 12 bases, the J end lost 7 bases, and 24 bases lay between the germline ends. The CDR3 totals 15 residues. Germline V gene data show CDR1 as KGHDR and CDR2 as SFDVKD.

Here the CDR3 reads CASSPWLGLANSPLHF. CDR3 nucleotide sequence: TGTGCCAGCAGCCCGTGGTTAGGACTCGCAAATTCACCCCTCCACTTT. The gene calls are TRBV28 and TRBJ1-6, with D uncertain. Germline CDR1 MDHEN, CDR2 SYDVKM. CDR3 size: 16 residues. The ends were cut back, 6 bases at V and 7 bases at J, with 19 bases in the middle.

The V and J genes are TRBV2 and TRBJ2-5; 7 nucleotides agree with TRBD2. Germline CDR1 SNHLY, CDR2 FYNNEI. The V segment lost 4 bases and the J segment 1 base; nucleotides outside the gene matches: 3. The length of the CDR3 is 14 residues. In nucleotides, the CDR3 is TGTGCCAGCAGTGCGGAGCGGGGCCAAGAGACCCAGTACTTC. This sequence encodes CASSAERGQETQYF.

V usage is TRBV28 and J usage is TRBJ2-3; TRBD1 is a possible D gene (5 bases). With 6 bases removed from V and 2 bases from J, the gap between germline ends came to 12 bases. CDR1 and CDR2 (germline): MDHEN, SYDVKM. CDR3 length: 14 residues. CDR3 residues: CASSKTVLTDTQYF. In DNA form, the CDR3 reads TGTGCCAGCAGCAAGACAGTTCTCACAGATACGCAGTATTTT.

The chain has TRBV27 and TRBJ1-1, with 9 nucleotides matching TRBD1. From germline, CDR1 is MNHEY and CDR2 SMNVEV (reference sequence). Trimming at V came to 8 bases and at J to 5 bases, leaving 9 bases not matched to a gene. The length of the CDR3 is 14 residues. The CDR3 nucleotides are TGTGCCAGCGGACAGGGGATAGCCGAGACTGAAGCTTTCTTT. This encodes CASGQGIAETEAFF.

CDR3: CASSRPGTGANVLTF. In DNA, the CDR3 is TGTGCCAGCAGTAGGCCGGGGACTGGGGCCAACGTCCTGACTTTC. This rearrangement joins TRBV7-9 to TRBJ2-6; D may be TRBD2 (5 bases). Trimming shortened V by 6 bases and J by 2 bases, and 11 bases separated the two germline ends. Germline CDR1 and CDR2: SEHNR and FQNEAQ (reference sequence). CDR3 size: 15 residues.

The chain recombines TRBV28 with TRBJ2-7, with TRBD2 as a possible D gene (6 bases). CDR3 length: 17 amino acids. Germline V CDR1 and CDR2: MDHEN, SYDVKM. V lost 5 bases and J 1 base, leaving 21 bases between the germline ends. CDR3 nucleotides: TGTGCCAGCAGTCCCCGTGGAGCGGGCCCTACTTCCTACGAGCAGTACTTC. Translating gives CASSPRGAGPTSYEQYF.

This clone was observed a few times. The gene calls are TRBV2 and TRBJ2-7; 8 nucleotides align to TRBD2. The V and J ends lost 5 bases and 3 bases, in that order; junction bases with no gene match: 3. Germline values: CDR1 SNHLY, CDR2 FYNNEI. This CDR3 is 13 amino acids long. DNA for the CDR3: TGTGCCAGCAGTCAAGGGACTAGCTACGAGCAGTACTTC. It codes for CASSQGTSYEQYF.

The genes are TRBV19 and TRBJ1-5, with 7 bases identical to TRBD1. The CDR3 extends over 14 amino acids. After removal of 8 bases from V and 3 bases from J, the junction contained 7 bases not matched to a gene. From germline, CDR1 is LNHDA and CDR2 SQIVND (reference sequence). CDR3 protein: CASEWGQNNQPQHF. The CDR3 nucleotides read TGTGCCAGTGAGTGGGGACAGAACAATCAGCCCCAGCATTTT.

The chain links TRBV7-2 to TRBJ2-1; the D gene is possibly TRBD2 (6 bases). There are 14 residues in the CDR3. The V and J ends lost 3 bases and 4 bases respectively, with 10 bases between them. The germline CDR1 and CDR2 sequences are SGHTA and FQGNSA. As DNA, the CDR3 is TGTGCCAGCAGCTTTGGTGGGGGGTACAATGAGCAGTTCTTC. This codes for CASSFGGGYNEQFF.

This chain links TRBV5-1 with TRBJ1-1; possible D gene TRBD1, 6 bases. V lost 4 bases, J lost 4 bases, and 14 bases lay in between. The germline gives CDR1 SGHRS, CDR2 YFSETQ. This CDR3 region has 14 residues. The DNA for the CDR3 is TGCGCCAGCAGCGCGAACACAGGGCCCACTGAAGCTTTCTTT. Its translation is CASSANTGPTEAFF.

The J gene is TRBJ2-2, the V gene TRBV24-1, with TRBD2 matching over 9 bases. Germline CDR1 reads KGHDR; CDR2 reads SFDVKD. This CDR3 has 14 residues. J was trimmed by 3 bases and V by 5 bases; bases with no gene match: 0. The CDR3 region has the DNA TGTGCCACCAGTGGGACTAGCGACACCGGGGAGCTGTTTTTT. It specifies CATSGTSDTGELFF.

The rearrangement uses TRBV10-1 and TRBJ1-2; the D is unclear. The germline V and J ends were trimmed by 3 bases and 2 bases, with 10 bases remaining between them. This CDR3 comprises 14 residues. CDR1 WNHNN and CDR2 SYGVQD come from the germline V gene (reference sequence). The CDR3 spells CASSEADKNYGYTF. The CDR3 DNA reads TGCGCCAGCAGTGAAGCTGACAAAAACTATGGCTACACCTTC.

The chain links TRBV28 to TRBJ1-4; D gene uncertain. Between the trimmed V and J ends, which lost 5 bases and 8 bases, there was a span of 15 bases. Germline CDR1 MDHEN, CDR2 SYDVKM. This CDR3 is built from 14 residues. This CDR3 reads CASSPREIGEKLFF. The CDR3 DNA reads TGTGCCAGCAGTCCCCGGGAGATCGGGGAAAAACTGTTTTTT.

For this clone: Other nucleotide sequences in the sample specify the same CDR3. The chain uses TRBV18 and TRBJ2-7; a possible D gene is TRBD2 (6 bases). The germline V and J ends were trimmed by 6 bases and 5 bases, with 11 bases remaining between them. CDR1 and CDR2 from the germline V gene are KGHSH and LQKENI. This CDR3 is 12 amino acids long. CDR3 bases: TGTGCCAGCTCCCCGTCGGGGGACGAGCAGTACTTC. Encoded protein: CASSPSGDEQYF.

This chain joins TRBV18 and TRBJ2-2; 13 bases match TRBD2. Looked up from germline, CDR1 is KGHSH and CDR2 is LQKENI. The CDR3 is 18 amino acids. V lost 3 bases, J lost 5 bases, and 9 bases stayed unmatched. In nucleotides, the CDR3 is TGTGCCAGCTCACCCGGACTAGCGGGGGCCCCGAGGACCGGGGAGCTGTTTTTT. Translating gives CASSPGLAGAPRTGELFF.

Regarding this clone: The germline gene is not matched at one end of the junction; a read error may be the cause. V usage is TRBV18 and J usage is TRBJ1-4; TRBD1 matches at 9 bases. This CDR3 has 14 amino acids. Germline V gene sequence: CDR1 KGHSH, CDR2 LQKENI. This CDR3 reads CASAPQGAREKLFF. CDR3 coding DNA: TGTGCCAGCGCACCACAGGGGGCGCGAGAAAAACTGTTTTTT.